These T cell receptor beta chains were read from a single sample in a study of Graves' ophthalmopathy and Graves' hyperthyroidism. One entry per CDR3 protein results from TCRdb running MiXCR on the multiplex PCR reads. The sample shows 45,000 to 60,000 distinct CDR3 sequences, less than 55% of them seen only once. The sequencing input was peripheral blood. These receptors all come from an adult woman with Graves' ophthalmopathy. CDR3s include the opening cysteine and the closing phenylalanine or tryptophan. Fields, in order: V gene, clone size, D gene, J gene, CDR3 protein, CDR3 DNA. D genes are given only for firm matches. Not every row has a clone size; where given, it reads once, few, many or a size class.

V gene: TRBV12-3/TRBV12-4
clone size: -
D gene: TRBD1
J gene: TRBJ1-1
CDR3 protein: CASRQGETEAFF
CDR3 DNA: TGTGCCAGCAGGCAGGGGGAGACTGAAGCTTTCTTT

V gene: TRBV2
clone size: -
D gene: -
J gene: TRBJ1-3
CDR3 protein: CASKLAGNTIYF
CDR3 DNA: TGTGCCAGCAAATTGGCGGGAAACACCATATATTTT

V gene: TRBV10-3
clone size: -
D gene: TRBD1
J gene: TRBJ2-2
CDR3 protein: CAISEGDRETGEQFF
CDR3 DNA: TGTGCCATCAGTGAGGGGGACAGAGAGACCGGGGAGCAGTTTTTT

V gene: TRBV5-4
clone size: many
D gene: TRBD1
J gene: TRBJ1-5
CDR3 protein: CASSFGPQGAGQPQHF
CDR3 DNA: TGTGCCAGCAGCTTTGGGCCACAGGGGGCGGGTCAGCCCCAGCATTTT

V gene: TRBV6-2/TRBV6-3
clone size: many
D gene: TRBD2
J gene: TRBJ2-3
CDR3 protein: CASNRLAGDTDTQYF
CDR3 DNA: TGTGCCAGCAACAGACTAGCGGGAGACACAGATACGCAGTATTTT

V gene: TRBV20-1
clone size: many
D gene: TRBD2
J gene: TRBJ2-1
CDR3 protein: CSADGLAGGPVGYSEQFF
CDR3 DNA: TGCAGTGCCGACGGACTAGCGGGAGGGCCGGTAGGCTACAGTGAGCAGTTCTTC

V gene: TRBV12-3/TRBV12-4
clone size: many
D gene: TRBD1
J gene: TRBJ1-2
CDR3 protein: CASSTRGTDDYGYTF
CDR3 DNA: TGTGCCAGCAGTACCCGGGGGACAGACGATTATGGCTACACCTTC

V gene: TRBV5-6
clone size: once
D gene: -
J gene: TRBJ2-7
CDR3 protein: CASSLVVTGNNEQYF
CDR3 DNA: TGTGCCAGCAGCTTGGTAGTGACAGGTAACAACGAGCAGTACTTC

V gene: TRBV7-9
clone size: -
D gene: -
J gene: TRBJ2-6
CDR3 protein: CASSLWHWNTGANVLTF
CDR3 DNA: TGTGCCAGCAGCCTATGGCACTGGAACACCGGGGCCAACGTCCTGACTTTC

V gene: TRBV7-9
clone size: -
D gene: TRBD2
J gene: TRBJ2-1
CDR3 protein: CASSSEHGTSWDEQFF
CDR3 DNA: TGTGCCAGCAGTTCGGAGCACGGGACTAGCTGGGATGAGCAGTTCTTC

V gene: TRBV6-2/TRBV6-3
clone size: many
D gene: -
J gene: TRBJ2-1
CDR3 protein: CASGTDSDSYNEQFF
CDR3 DNA: TGTGCCAGCGGGACCGACTCTGACTCCTACAATGAGCAGTTCTTC

V gene: TRBV9
clone size: once
D gene: -
J gene: TRBJ2-2
CDR3 protein: CASSVGGELFF
CDR3 DNA: TGTGCCAGCAGCGTAGGCGGGGAGCTGTTTTTT

V gene: TRBV15
clone size: medium-sized
D gene: -
J gene: TRBJ2-7
CDR3 protein: CATSRAASGSYEQYF
CDR3 DNA: TGTGCCACCAGCAGAGCGGCCTCGGGAAGCTACGAGCAGTACTTC

V gene: TRBV5-1
clone size: -
D gene: TRBD2
J gene: TRBJ2-1
CDR3 protein: CASSSAGLAGEGSF
CDR3 DNA: TGCGCCAGCAGCTCCGCCGGACTAGCGGGAGAAGGTAGCTTC

V gene: TRBV6-2/TRBV6-3
clone size: many
D gene: -
J gene: TRBJ2-7
CDR3 protein: CASTPGTPPYEQYF
CDR3 DNA: TGTGCCAGCACCCCCGGGACTCCTCCCTACGAGCAGTACTTC

V gene: TRBV6-5
clone size: -
D gene: -
J gene: TRBJ2-6
CDR3 protein: CASSYSGGANVLTF
CDR3 DNA: TGTGCCAGCAGTTACTCAGGGGGGGCCAACGTCCTGACTTTC

V gene: TRBV20-1
clone size: -
D gene: TRBD2
J gene: TRBJ2-7
CDR3 protein: CRAEWREYEQYF
CDR3 DNA: TGCAGGGCGGAGTGGCGGGAGTACGAGCAGTACTTC

V gene: TRBV19
clone size: -
D gene: TRBD1
J gene: TRBJ2-1
CDR3 protein: CASRPPRGSSYNEQFF
CDR3 DNA: TGTGCCAGTAGGCCCCCCAGGGGGAGCTCCTACAATGAGCAGTTCTTC

V gene: TRBV19
clone size: many
D gene: TRBD2
J gene: TRBJ2-3
CDR3 protein: CASRSAGENTQYF
CDR3 DNA: TGTGCCAGTAGGTCGGCGGGAGAAAACACGCAGTATTTT

V gene: TRBV6-6
clone size: many
D gene: TRBD1
J gene: TRBJ2-2
CDR3 protein: CASMATGEPGELFF
CDR3 DNA: TGTGCCAGCATGGCGACAGGGGAACCCGGGGAGCTGTTTTTT

V gene: TRBV3-1
clone size: few
D gene: TRBD1
J gene: TRBJ2-2
CDR3 protein: CASSPGTGEAGELFF
CDR3 DNA: TGTGCCAGCAGCCCCGGGACAGGGGAGGCCGGGGAGCTGTTTTTT

V gene: TRBV2
clone size: -
D gene: -
J gene: TRBJ1-5
CDR3 protein: CASSDSNQPQHF
CDR3 DNA: TGTGCCAGCAGTGATTCCAATCAGCCCCAGCATTTT

V gene: TRBV2
clone size: -
D gene: -
J gene: TRBJ1-2
CDR3 protein: CAGTPLGKGYTF
CDR3 DNA: TGTGCAGGCACCCCCTTGGGAAAGGGCTACACATTC

V gene: TRBV7-2
clone size: -
D gene: TRBD2
J gene: TRBJ2-1
CDR3 protein: CASSTGTSGYNEQFF
CDR3 DNA: TGTGCCAGCAGCACCGGGACTAGCGGATACAATGAGCAGTTCTTC

V gene: TRBV19
clone size: -
D gene: TRBD2
J gene: TRBJ2-1
CDR3 protein: CASCRGVVGGPYNEQFF
CDR3 DNA: TGCGCCAGTTGTAGAGGTGTAGTGGGAGGGCCCTACAATGAGCAGTTCTTC

V gene: TRBV12-3/TRBV12-4
clone size: many
D gene: -
J gene: TRBJ2-3
CDR3 protein: CASSSPGLEMTDTQYF
CDR3 DNA: TGTGCCAGCAGTTCGCCAGGGTTAGAGATGACAGATACGCAGTATTTT

V gene: TRBV7-2
clone size: -
D gene: -
J gene: TRBJ1-3
CDR3 protein: CASSLLGSGNTIYF
CDR3 DNA: TGTGCCAGCAGCTTACTGGGCTCTGGAAACACCATATATTTT

V gene: TRBV19
clone size: -
D gene: -
J gene: TRBJ1-1
CDR3 protein: CASSKINTEAFF
CDR3 DNA: TGTGCCAGTAGTAAGATAAACACCGAAGCTTTCTTT

V gene: TRBV9
clone size: -
D gene: TRBD1
J gene: TRBJ1-6
CDR3 protein: CASRLTGESLHF
CDR3 DNA: TGTGCCAGCAGATTGACAGGGGAATCCCTCCACTTT

V gene: TRBV2
clone size: -
D gene: TRBD2
J gene: TRBJ2-7
CDR3 protein: CASSEATTSGSRDF
CDR3 DNA: TGTGCCAGCAGTGAAGCGACGACTAGCGGGAGCCGGGACTTC

V gene: TRBV12-3/TRBV12-4
clone size: -
D gene: TRBD1
J gene: TRBJ2-3
CDR3 protein: CASSRTGDTQYF
CDR3 DNA: TGTGCCAGCAGCCGGACAGGGGATACGCAGTATTTT

V gene: TRBV5-1
clone size: many
D gene: -
J gene: TRBJ1-4
CDR3 protein: CASSYLGQKDNEKLFF
CDR3 DNA: TGCGCCAGCAGCTACCTAGGACAGAAGGATAATGAAAAACTGTTTTTT

V gene: TRBV19
clone size: -
D gene: -
J gene: TRBJ1-3
CDR3 protein: CARPGSGNTIYF
CDR3 DNA: TGTGCTAGACCCGGCTCCGGAAACACCATATATTTT

V gene: TRBV18
clone size: few
D gene: -
J gene: TRBJ2-5
CDR3 protein: CASGGQETQYF
CDR3 DNA: TGTGCCTCAGGCGGGCAAGAGACCCAGTACTTC

V gene: TRBV9
clone size: once
D gene: -
J gene: TRBJ2-2
CDR3 protein: CASSPLRVGELFF
CDR3 DNA: TGTGCCAGCAGCCCGTTGAGGGTAGGGGAGCTGTTTTTT

V gene: TRBV2
clone size: -
D gene: -
J gene: TRBJ2-3
CDR3 protein: CACSAGTRRTDTQYF
CDR3 DNA: TGTGCCTGCAGTGCGGGGACCCGGCGGACAGATACGCAGTATTTT

V gene: TRBV12-3/TRBV12-4
clone size: many
D gene: -
J gene: TRBJ2-1
CDR3 protein: CASSFLRGDEQFF
CDR3 DNA: TGTGCCAGCAGTTTTTTGAGGGGGGATGAGCAGTTCTTC

V gene: TRBV20-1
clone size: -
D gene: -
J gene: TRBJ2-7
CDR3 protein: CSARDVTYEQYF
CDR3 DNA: TGCAGTGCTAGAGATGTAACCTACGAGCAGTACTTC

V gene: TRBV5-6
clone size: many
D gene: -
J gene: TRBJ1-6
CDR3 protein: CASSLDRRGAPNSPLHF
CDR3 DNA: TGTGCCAGCAGCTTGGATCGTCGGGGAGCACCTAATTCACCCCTCCACTTT

V gene: TRBV6-5
clone size: many
D gene: -
J gene: TRBJ1-5
CDR3 protein: CASGVGNQPQHF
CDR3 DNA: TGTGCCAGCGGGGTGGGCAATCAGCCCCAGCATTTT

V gene: TRBV9
clone size: many
D gene: TRBD1
J gene: TRBJ2-3
CDR3 protein: CASTAGGDTQYF
CDR3 DNA: TGTGCCAGCACCGCAGGGGGAGATACGCAGTATTTT

V gene: TRBV2
clone size: -
D gene: -
J gene: TRBJ2-1
CDR3 protein: CASSEAQGSTYNEQFF
CDR3 DNA: TGTGCCAGCAGTGAAGCGCAGGGGTCAACCTACAATGAGCAGTTCTTC

V gene: TRBV28
clone size: many
D gene: TRBD1
J gene: TRBJ1-2
CDR3 protein: CASSPGTGGNYGYTF
CDR3 DNA: TGTGCCAGCAGTCCAGGGACAGGGGGCAACTATGGCTACACCTTC

V gene: TRBV6-4
clone size: few
D gene: TRBD2
J gene: TRBJ2-1
CDR3 protein: CASSAGGHNEQFF
CDR3 DNA: TGTGCCAGCAGTGCGGGGGGGCACAATGAGCAGTTCTTC

V gene: TRBV20-1
clone size: many
D gene: TRBD2
J gene: TRBJ2-5
CDR3 protein: CSAIPLAGVETQYF
CDR3 DNA: TGCAGTGCTATTCCACTAGCGGGAGTCGAGACCCAGTACTTC

V gene: TRBV7-4
clone size: -
D gene: -
J gene: TRBJ2-5
CDR3 protein: CASSVGGGTQYF
CDR3 DNA: TGTGCCAGCAGCGTAGGAGGGGGGACCCAGTACTTC

V gene: TRBV15
clone size: few
D gene: TRBD2
J gene: TRBJ2-1
CDR3 protein: CATSPGTSDYNEQFF
CDR3 DNA: TGTGCCACCAGCCCCGGGACTAGCGACTACAATGAGCAGTTCTTC

V gene: TRBV24-1
clone size: -
D gene: -
J gene: TRBJ2-7
CDR3 protein: CAISDSAAYEQYF
CDR3 DNA: TGTGCCATCAGTGACTCGGCAGCCTACGAACAGTACTTC